This entry is about one T cell receptor (beta chain). Libraries were prepared by immunoSEQ multiplex PCR; TCRdb keeps only in-frame clonotypes and omits some of them. The sample lists around 190,000 clones; 80% were seen once. The data are from a study of blood T cell repertoires in COVID-19. Study-wide background: T cells, B-cell-depleted T cells, or PBMCs supplied cDNA or gDNA.

Germline V gives CDR1 SEHNR, CDR2 FQNEAQ (reference sequence). CDR3 length: 15 amino acids. With V trimmed by 1 base and J by 6 bases, 8 bases remained unmatched. The origin of this receptor is a man aged 55 to 70 with acute or convalescent COVID-19. The V and J genes are TRBV7-9 and TRBJ1-2, with 7 bases lining up with TRBD1. Sequenced input: peripheral blood. DNA of the CDR3: TGTGCCAGCAGCTTAGACCTGGGACAGAGCGATGGCTACACCTTC. Protein sequence: CASSLDLGQSDGYTF.